Following are 14 T cell receptor beta chains from one sample sequenced in a study of blood T cell repertoires in COVID-19. Assay used: immunoSEQ multiplex PCR; TCRdb lists only in-frame clones, some missing. The table lists just under 350,000 clones, around 86% of them singletons. Sequencing input: peripheral blood. The receptors stem from a woman between 50 and 59 years old with COVID-19, enrolled during active disease.

This clone was seen only once. The rearrangement uses TRBV19 and TRBJ2-1; 9 bases match TRBD1. After removal of 1 base from V and 6 bases from J, the junction contained 4 bases not matched to a gene. The germline V gene has CDR1 LNHDA and CDR2 SQIVND (reference sequence). The CDR3 length is 15 residues. The CDR3 spells CASSIGDRARNEQFF. Written as DNA, the CDR3 is TGTGCCAGTAGTATAGGGGACAGGGCGCGCAATGAGCAGTTCTTC.

The chain is built from TRBV3-1 (or the pseudogene TRBV3-2) and TRBJ2-1; D possibly corresponds to TRBD1 (6 bases). The germline V gene has CDR1 LGHDT and CDR2 YNNKEL (reference sequence). The CDR3 extends over 17 amino acids. Trimming took 3 bases from V and 1 from J, leaving 16 bases between them. Here the CDR3 reads CASSQVPGHRSYNEQFF. As DNA, the CDR3 is TGTGCCAGCAGCCAGGTCCCGGGACATCGTTCCTACAATGAGCAGTTCTTC.

The V and J genes are TRBV9 and TRBJ1-6; D is unclear. Trimming took 0 bases from V and 8 from J, leaving 12 bases between them. The V gene's germline CDR1 is SGDLS and CDR2 YYNGEE. This CDR3 contains 15 residues. The CDR3: CASSVGERWDSPLHF. Here the CDR3 DNA reads TGTGCCAGCAGCGTAGGGGAGCGCTGGGATTCACCCCTCCACTTT. Filled out from reference TRBV9 and TRBJ1-6, the complete variable domain reads DSGVTQTPKHLITATGQRVTLRCSPRSGDLSVYWYQQSLDQGLQFLIQYYNGEERAKGNILERFSAQQFPDLHSELNLSSLELGDSALYFCASSVGERWDSPLHFGNGTRLTVT.

V is TRBV3-1 (or the pseudogene TRBV3-2) and J is TRBJ2-5, with D maybe TRBD2 (6 bases). Looked up from germline, CDR1 is LGHDT and CDR2 is YNNKEL (reference sequence). This CDR3 comprises 16 residues. The V and J ends lost 0 bases and 2 bases respectively, with 13 bases between them. The DNA of the CDR3 is TGTGCCAGCAGCCAAGAAGATGGACTACCACAAGAGACCCAGTACTTC. Its protein product is CASSQEDGLPQETQYF.

The CDR3 loop is CAIREQKPGLAGYYEQYF. Written as DNA, the CDR3 is TGTGCCATCAGGGAACAGAAACCGGGACTAGCGGGTTACTACGAGCAGTACTTC. The chain couples TRBV10-3 to TRBJ2-7, with 12 bases lining up with TRBD2. After removal of 6 bases from V and 3 bases from J, the junction contained 15 bases not matched to a gene. The CDR3 is made up of 18 amino acids. Germline-derived CDR1 and CDR2 are ENHRY and SYGVKD.

The V call is TRBV19, the J call TRBJ1-5; TRBD1 matches 9 bases. The germline CDR1 and CDR2 sequences are LNHDA and SQIVND (reference sequence). The CDR3 is made up of 13 amino acids. Trimming took 7 bases from V and 6 from J; bases not matched to a gene: 4. The CDR3 DNA is TGTGCCAGTAACGACAGGGGGGCTCAGCCCCAGCATTTT. Protein: CASNDRGAQPQHF.

The chain is built from TRBV7-8 and TRBJ2-3; possibly TRBD2 for D (6 bases). The CDR3 has 17 amino acids. Trimming pared 1 base from V and 3 bases from J, leaving 17 bases between. CDR1 and CDR2 (germline): SGHVS, FQNEAQ. This CDR3 is CASSLGVQAAGTDTQYF. The CDR3 coding sequence is TGTGCCAGCAGCTTAGGAGTTCAGGCGGCGGGGACAGATACGCAGTATTTT.

The chain joins TRBV1 to TRBJ2-5; TRBD1 is the table's D call and was not checked against the DNA. TRBV1 is designated a pseudogene. The CDR3 sequence is 15 residues long. DNA for the CDR3: TGCACCAGCAGCCGCCTTGGACAGGGACAAGAGACCCAGTACTTC. This encodes CTSSRLGQGQETQYF.

This chain joins TRBV4-1 and TRBJ2-5; TRBD1 matches 8 bases. CDR1 and CDR2 (germline): MGHRA, YSYEKL. V lost 3 bases and J lost 5; bases outside the gene matches: 5. The length of the CDR3 is 14 residues. The CDR3: CASSHGQGAETQYF. As DNA, the CDR3 is TGCGCCAGCAGCCATGGGCAGGGGGCCGAGACCCAGTACTTC.

As regards this clone: The sample has other DNA sequences that encode this CDR3 too. The chain is built from TRBV19 and TRBJ1-3; TRBD1 agrees at 8 bases. Per the germline V gene, CDR1 is LNHDA and CDR2 is SQIVND (reference sequence). The CDR3 is made up of 13 amino acids. Unmatched junction bases numbered 2, after V lost 8 bases and J lost 2 bases. This CDR3 is CASLDRAGNTIYF. The CDR3 DNA reads as TGTGCCAGTTTGGACAGGGCTGGAAACACCATATATTTT. Variable domain in full (rest from reference TRBV19 and TRBJ1-3): DGGITQSPKYLFRKEGQNVTLSCEQNLNHDAMYWYRQDPGQGLRLIYYSQIVNDFQKGDIAEGYSVSREKKESFPLTVTSAQKNPTAFYLCASLDRAGNTIYFGEGSWLTVV.

The chain combines TRBV10-2 with TRBJ2-7; 7 bases match TRBD1. The CDR3 sequence is 12 residues long. V lost 10 bases to trimming and J lost 0 bases; unmatched junction nucleotides: 3. The germline CDR1 and CDR2 sequences are WSHSY and SAAADI. The CDR3 DNA sequence: TGCGCCACCCGACAGGGCTCCTACGAGCAGTACTTC. Translated, it gives CATRQGSYEQYF.

The chain has TRBV3-1 (or the pseudogene TRBV3-2) and TRBJ2-2; D remains unclear. V was trimmed by 4 bases and J by 7 bases, leaving 16 bases between them. CDR3 length: 15 residues. CDR1 and CDR2 (germline): LGHDT, YNNKEL (reference sequence). The chain's CDR3 is CASSPITSPGGELFF. In DNA form, the CDR3 reads TGTGCCAGCAGCCCCATTACCTCCCCAGGCGGGGAGCTGTTTTTT.

This rearrangement joins TRBV5-4 to TRBJ2-3; 13 bases are shared with TRBD2. The CDR3 spans 16 residues. Germline CDR1 and CDR2: SGHNT and YYREEE (reference sequence). V shed 4 bases and J 3 bases; nucleotides not matched to a gene: 5. The CDR3 sequence is CASSGTSGKLTDTQYF. The CDR3 DNA is TGTGCCAGCAGCGGGACTAGCGGGAAACTAACAGATACGCAGTATTTT. The full variable domain, completed using reference TRBV5-4 and TRBJ2-3, is ETGVTQSPTHLIKTRGQQVTLRCSSQSGHNTVSWYQQALGQGPQFIFQYYREEENGRGNFPPRFSGLQFPNYSSELNVNALELDDSALYLCASSGTSGKLTDTQYFGPGTRLTVL.

The chain employs TRBV4-1 and TRBJ2-2; D is uncertain. Trimming took 1 base from V and 6 from J, leaving 9 bases between them. The CDR3 contains 14 residues. Germline V lookup: CDR1 MGHRA, CDR2 YSYEKL. The CDR3 DNA reads TGCGCCAGCAGCCAAGTCTTATCGTCCGGGGAGCTGTTTTTT. It translates to CASSQVLSSGELFF.